One sample yielded the 23 T cell receptor beta chains listed below, sequenced in a study of T cells in localized non-small cell lung cancer. TCRdb keeps only in-frame clones here, not all; method: immunoSEQ multiplex PCR. The table has approximately 64,000 clones, roughly 90% seen once; the top ten hold over 1.5%. The input for sequencing was peripheral blood, taken before any cancer treatment. The receptors were sampled from a woman between 40 and 69 years old with stage I lung adenocarcinoma.

The V and J genes are TRBV5-1 and TRBJ1-1, with 7 bases aligning to TRBD1. Unmatched junction bases numbered 3, after V lost 7 bases and J lost 0 bases. The CDR3 has 13 amino acids. CDR1 is SGHRS, CDR2 YFSETQ, per germline. CDR3 sequence reads: CASGGQLNTEAFF. CDR3 coding DNA: TGCGCCAGCGGGGGACAGTTGAACACTGAAGCTTTCTTT.

The J gene is TRBJ1-2, the V gene TRBV6-1, with D perhaps TRBD1 (5 bases). The CDR3 covers 16 residues. Germline V lookup: CDR1 MNHNS, CDR2 SASEGT. V was clipped by 2 bases and J by 3 bases, with 16 bases between them. CDR3: CASSEWPPGVDYGYTF. CDR3 nucleotide sequence: TGTGCCAGCAGTGAATGGCCACCGGGGGTAGACTATGGCTACACCTTC.

This chain joins TRBV10-3 and TRBJ1-4; D is unresolved. Germline values: CDR1 ENHRY, CDR2 SYGVKD. Trimming shortened V by 10 bases and J by 2 bases, and 11 bases separated the two germline ends. The CDR3 totals 13 residues. In DNA form, the CDR3 reads TGTGCCACCGCGATCTGGACTAATGAAAAACTGTTTTTT. It is translated as CATAIWTNEKLFF.

The J gene is TRBJ2-3, the V gene TRBV7-3; D unclear. CDR3 length equals 12 residues. V was shortened by 0 bases and J by 5 bases, with 3 bases between the two germline ends. Germline V lookup: CDR1 SGHTA, CDR2 FQGTGA. The CDR3 DNA reads TGTGCCAGCAGCTTAACCGTAGATACGCAGTATTTT. Translation: CASSLTVDTQYF.

The rearrangement links TRBV19 to TRBJ1-2; 9 nucleotides align to TRBD1. CDR3 length: 14 amino acids. Germline CDR1 reads LNHDA; CDR2 reads SQIVND (reference sequence). V shed 5 bases and J 8 bases; nucleotides not matched to a gene: 9. The CDR3 coding sequence is TGTGCCAGTAGTGCCAACAGGGGGCCTATGGGCTACACCTTC. It is translated as CASSANRGPMGYTF.

The V and J genes are TRBV18 and TRBJ1-4; D perhaps matches TRBD1 (6 bases). V dropped 3 bases and J dropped 8 bases, with 13 bases sitting between them. The CDR3 runs 14 residues. The germline CDR1 and CDR2 sequences are KGHSH and LQKENI. CDR3 amino acids: CASSPGGSTEKLFF. The CDR3 DNA is TGTGCCAGCTCACCCGGGGGCAGCACGGAAAAACTGTTTTTT.

The chain employs TRBV27 and TRBJ1-6; D is ambiguous. Germline V CDR1 and CDR2: MNHEY, SMNVEV (reference sequence). This CDR3 is 15 amino acids long. Trimming pared 7 bases from V and 0 bases from J, leaving 10 bases between. CDR3 DNA sequence: TGTGCCAGCACAATTAGAAGCTCCTATAATTCACCCCTCCACTTT. Residues: CASTIRSSYNSPLHF.

The chain is built from TRBV13 and TRBJ2-5, with D perhaps matching TRBD1 (6 bases). The V gene lost 7 bases and the J gene lost 0 bases, with 15 bases spanning the gap. Per germline, CDR1 PRHDT and CDR2 FYEKMQ (reference sequence). CDR3 length: 15 amino acids. CDR3 nucleotide sequence: TGTGCCAGCACCCCTAGGGGGACGTACCAAGAGACCCAGTACTTC. Amino acid sequence: CASTPRGTYQETQYF.

V and J are TRBV25-1 and TRBJ2-3, with D uncertain. The CDR3 contains 14 residues. V lost 1 base and J lost 2, with 7 bases in between. Germline assignment: CDR1 MGHDK and CDR2 SYGVNS. The CDR3 is CASSEWADTDTQYF. DNA for the CDR3: TGTGCCAGCAGTGAATGGGCAGACACAGATACGCAGTATTTT.

V gene TRBV10-3 combines with J gene TRBJ1-2; possible D gene TRBD1, 5 bases. CDR3 size: 13 residues. V dropped 2 bases and J dropped 5 bases, with 9 bases sitting between them. In germline, CDR1 is ENHRY, CDR2 SYGVKD. The CDR3 reads CAISEDRTYGYTF. Written as DNA, the CDR3 is TGTGCCATCAGTGAGGACAGAACGTATGGCTACACCTTC.

The gene calls are TRBV7-2 and TRBJ2-2; a weak D match, TRBD1 (5 bases). The CDR3 is 15 residues long. Trimming cost V 2 bases and J 6 bases, with 13 bases left between them. Germline V CDR1 and CDR2: SGHTA, FQGNSA. In DNA, the CDR3 is TGTGCCAGCAGCTTACAGGGAAGTAAAGCCGGGGAGCTGTTTTTT. The encoded protein is CASSLQGSKAGELFF. The full variable domain, its missing parts supplied by reference TRBV7-2 and TRBJ2-2, is GAGVSQSPSNKVTEKGKDVELRCDPISGHTALYWYRQSLGQGLEFLIYFQGNSAPDKSGLPSDRFSAERTGGSVSTLTIQRTQQEDSAVYLCASSLQGSKAGELFFGEGSRLTVL.

This clone was observed a handful of times. The rearrangement links TRBV7-9 to TRBJ1-1, with 7 nucleotides matching TRBD1. The V gene end was trimmed by 4 bases and the J gene end by 5 bases; junction bases not matched to a gene: 7. This CDR3 comprises 14 residues. Germline assignment: CDR1 SEHNR and CDR2 FQNEAQ (reference sequence). The CDR3 nucleotides read TGTGCCAGCAGCTCAACAGGGGTTTGGACTGAAGCTTTCTTT. Translation gives CASSSTGVWTEAFF. Full variable domain (outside the CDR3, taken from reference TRBV7-9 and TRBJ1-1): DTGVSQNPRHKITKRGQNVTFRCDPISEHNRLYWYRQTLGQGPEFLTYFQNEAQLEKSRLLSDRFSAERPKGSFSTLEIQRTEQGDSAMYLCASSSTGVWTEAFFGQGTRLTVV.

The chain is built from TRBV6-4 and TRBJ2-3; either TRBD1 or TRBD2 may fit D (5 bases each). Germline V gene data show CDR1 as MRHNA and CDR2 as SNTAGT. Trimming took 3 bases from V and 1 from J, leaving 8 bases between them. The CDR3 runs to 14 residues. DNA for the CDR3: TGTGCCAGCAGTGAAAGGGACGGCACAGATACGCAGTATTTT. Translating it yields CASSERDGTDTQYF.

V is TRBV27 and J is TRBJ1-1; D not certain. V lost 9 bases and J 5 bases, leaving 10 bases between the germline ends. This CDR3 has 11 residues. Germline V gene sequence: CDR1 MNHEY, CDR2 SMNVEV (reference sequence). CDR3 DNA: TGTGCCAGTACCGGGCGTACTGAAGCTTTCTTT. This gives the protein CASTGRTEAFF.

The rearrangement links TRBV4-2 to TRBJ1-2; D call uncertain. V was cut by 1 base and J by 5 bases, with 8 bases left in between. The CDR3 sequence is 13 residues long. Per the germline V gene, CDR1 is LGHNA and CDR2 is YNFKEQ. For the CDR3, the DNA is TGTGCCAGCAGCCAAGGGACGGATTATGGCTACACCTTC. Translating it yields CASSQGTDYGYTF.

The chain recombines TRBV4-1 with TRBJ2-2, with 10 positions matching TRBD2. The germline V gene encodes CDR1 MGHRA and CDR2 YSYEKL. The CDR3 contains 20 residues. V lost 4 bases, J lost 4 bases, and 18 bases stayed unmatched. The CDR3 reads CASSPALAGELRRGTGELFF. Written as DNA, the CDR3 is TGCGCCAGCAGCCCAGCCCTAGCGGGAGAATTGAGAAGGGGCACCGGGGAGCTGTTTTTT.

The CDR3 DNA follows: TGTGCCAGCAGCCTTGGGGAGGGGATCCTCACAGATACGCAGTATTTT. This encodes CASSLGEGILTDTQYF. The rearrangement links TRBV11-2 to TRBJ2-3; 7 nucleotides match TRBD2. The CDR3 has 16 residues. The V and J ends lost 5 bases and 2 bases, in that order; junction bases with no gene match: 10. CDR1 and CDR2 (germline): SGHAT, FQNNGV.

The chain joins TRBV4-2 to TRBJ2-5; TRBD2 matches 9 bases. With 0 bases clipped from V and 5 bases from J, the junction kept 13 bases outside the gene matches. The CDR3 totals 18 residues. Germline values: CDR1 LGHNA, CDR2 YNFKEQ. CDR3 region: CASSQDLLGRGGSETQYF. In nucleotides, the CDR3 is TGTGCCAGCAGCCAAGATCTACTAGGGCGGGGGGGCTCGGAGACCCAGTACTTC.

The chain joins TRBV7-9 to TRBJ2-5, with 14 bases matching TRBD2. The CDR3 is 15 amino acids. Per germline, CDR1 SEHNR and CDR2 FQNEAQ (reference sequence). The junction had 2 bases not matched to a gene; V was cut back by 4 bases and J by 4 bases. The CDR3 loop reads CASSWTSGGRETQYF. CDR3 coding DNA: TGTGCCAGCAGCTGGACTAGCGGGGGGCGAGAGACCCAGTACTTC. Variable domain in full (rest from reference TRBV7-9 and TRBJ2-5): DTGVSQNPRHKITKRGQNVTFRCDPISEHNRLYWYRQTLGQGPEFLTYFQNEAQLEKSRLLSDRFSAERPKGSFSTLEIQRTEQGDSAMYLCASSWTSGGRETQYFGPGTRLLVL.

The J gene is TRBJ1-2, the V gene TRBV4-3, with D possibly being TRBD1 (5 bases). The CDR3 contains 16 residues. CDR1 is LGHNA and CDR2 is YSLEER in the germline V gene. Between the trimmed V and J ends, which lost 4 bases and 5 bases, there was a span of 20 bases. The CDR3 region is CASSRVGTRNSYGYTF. As DNA, the CDR3 is TGCGCCAGCAGCCGGGTTGGGACGAGGAATTCTTATGGCTACACCTTC.

The V call is TRBV7-2, the J call TRBJ2-1; 10 bases map to TRBD1. The CDR3 loop spans 15 amino acids. Germline V lookup: CDR1 SGHTA, CDR2 FQGNSA. V shed 5 bases, J shed 6 bases, and the junction held 7 bases outside the gene matches. CDR3 in DNA: TGTGCCAGCAGCCCCCGGGACAGGGGATTCAATGAGCAGTTCTTC. Its protein is CASSPRDRGFNEQFF.

The chain has TRBV6-5 and TRBJ1-5; D uncertain. CDR3 length equals 13 residues. The V and J ends lost 6 bases and 4 bases respectively, with 10 bases between them. The germline gives CDR1 MNHEY, CDR2 SVGAGI. The CDR3 loop reads CASSPDYNQPQHF. In DNA, the CDR3 is TGTGCCAGCAGCCCGGATTATAATCAGCCCCAGCATTTT.

The V gene is TRBV5-4, the J gene TRBJ2-7; TRBD1 matches at 12 bases. The V gene's germline CDR1 is SGHNT and CDR2 YYREEE (reference sequence). V lost 4 bases, J lost 5 bases, and 7 bases stayed unmatched. This CDR3 spans 15 amino acids. CDR3 sequence (DNA): TGTGCCAGCAGCGGCCCGGGACAGGGGGCGAACGAGCAGTACTTC. It translates to CASSGPGQGANEQYF. Drawing the rest from reference TRBV5-4 and TRBJ2-7, the complete variable domain is ETGVTQSPTHLIKTRGQQVTLRCSSQSGHNTVSWYQQALGQGPQFIFQYYREEENGRGNFPPRFSGLQFPNYSSELNVNALELDDSALYLCASSGPGQGANEQYFGPGTRLTVT.